The 8 T cell receptor beta chains below were found in one sample sequenced in a study of T cell repertoires in aging, cancer and after chemotherapy. TCR beta rearrangements were amplified from peripheral blood genomic DNA. TRB rearrangements spanning V, D and J were amplified using mixed TRB-A/B primers. In TCRdb, the multiplex PCR reads were re-called with MiXCR into one record per CDR3 protein. The sample lists about 5,100 distinct CDR3 sequences, around 27% occurring once. The sequencing input was blood. These receptors were taken from a human donor with a solid tumor.

This clonotype qualifies as medium-sized (0.01 to 0.1%). The chain has TRBV6-4 and TRBJ1-1, with D hard to call. V was shortened by 5 bases and J by 1 base, with 11 bases between the two germline ends. The CDR3 is 14 residues long. Germline CDR1 MRHNA, CDR2 SNTAGT. The CDR3 loop reads CASSSAPGNTEAFF. CDR3 DNA: TGTGCCAGCAGTTCCGCTCCCGGGAACACTGAAGCTTTCTTT.

The chain combines TRBV18 with TRBJ1-2; the D is unclear. From germline, CDR1 is KGHSH and CDR2 LQKENI. Trimming left V 1 base short and J 4 bases short, with 13 bases between. This CDR3 has 15 residues. CDR3 DNA: TGTGCCAGCTCACCACAGAAGGGTTCAAGCTATGGCTACACCTTC. As protein: CASSPQKGSSYGYTF.

This clonotype is medium-sized (0.01 to 0.1%) in the sample. Here the CDR3 reads CSVRQGSGDQPQHF. The DNA of the CDR3 is TGCAGCGTCAGACAGGGTTCGGGTGATCAGCCCCAGCATTTT. The chain couples TRBV29-1 to TRBJ1-5; 7 nucleotides align to TRBD1. The CDR3 is 14 amino acids. Germline V lookup: CDR1 SQVTM, CDR2 ANQGSEA. The V gene end was trimmed by 6 bases and the J gene end by 5 bases; junction bases not matched to a gene: 10.

This clonotype was picked up a small number of times. V gene TRBV19 combines with J gene TRBJ1-1; D is perhaps TRBD1 (5 bases). The CDR3 contains 14 residues. Germline loops: CDR1 LNHDA, CDR2 SQIVND (reference sequence). V lost 5 bases and J lost 4, with 14 bases in between. CDR3 protein: CASSLGVGITEAFF. CDR3 sequence (DNA): TGTGCCAGTAGTTTGGGGGTAGGAATCACTGAAGCTTTCTTT. The full variable domain, completed using reference TRBV19 and TRBJ1-1, is DGGITQSPKYLFRKEGQNVTLSCEQNLNHDAMYWYRQDPGQGLRLIYYSQIVNDFQKGDIAEGYSVSREKKESFPLTVTSAQKNPTAFYLCASSLGVGITEAFFGQGTRLTVV.

The CDR3 reads CARTGRGAGDTGELFF. The CDR3 DNA reads as TGTGCCAGAACGGGAAGAGGAGCGGGAGATACCGGGGAGCTGTTTTTT. The chain uses TRBV6-4 and TRBJ2-2; 8 bases are shared with TRBD2. This CDR3 is built from 16 residues. V lost 9 bases to trimming and J lost 5 bases; unmatched junction nucleotides: 14. Germline V gives CDR1 MRHNA, CDR2 SNTAGT.

This rearrangement joins TRBV7-9 to TRBJ1-1; tentative D call: TRBD1 (6 bases). CDR3 length: 16 amino acids. Germline V gene data show CDR1 as SEHNR and CDR2 as FQNEAQ (reference sequence). Trimming shortened V by 6 bases and J by 6 bases, and 23 bases separated the two germline ends. In nucleotides, the CDR3 is TGTGCCAGCAGATCTGTGGCGGACAGCCTCGCGCCTGAAGCTTTCTTT. This codes for CASRSVADSLAPEAFF.

This chain uses TRBV7-2 with TRBJ1-1; D ambiguous. Germline V gene sequence: CDR1 SGHTA, CDR2 FQGNSA. The CDR3 spans 14 residues. Trimming pared 3 bases from V and 1 base from J, leaving 9 bases between. CDR3 bases: TGTGCCAGCAGCTTGCGTGGGTCGAACACTGAAGCTTTCTTT. This codes for CASSLRGSNTEAFF.

As for this clonotype: One end of the junction varies from germline; a read error may be responsible. This chain links TRBV11-1 with TRBJ2-2; possibly TRBD2 for D (5 bases). The germline V gene has CDR1 SGHAT and CDR2 FQDESV (reference sequence). CDR3 size: 15 residues. The chain's CDR3 is CASSFDNPNTGEMFF. CDR3 coding DNA: TGTGCCAGCAGCTTCGACAACCCGAACACCGGGGAGATGTTTTTT.